The source of this T cell receptor (beta chain) is a study of Tregs in tolerant kidney transplant recipients. Study-wide background: Mixed chimerism was transient after nonmyeloablative marrow transplants from related graft donors. Study-level points and caveats: Validation in larger populations is needed because few patients were studied. Activated donor B cell expansion appeared to reveal the most relevant donor-specific TCRbeta repertoire. Biological reproducibility was not directly addressed, but technical replication error appeared minimal.

Comments on this clone: Its antigen is as yet unknown.

CDR3 length: 15 residues. Germline assignment: CDR1 MDHEN and CDR2 SYDVKM. V was pared by 8 bases and J by 7 bases, with 14 bases of the junction left unmatched. Profiled with immunoSEQ multiplex PCR; TCRdb holds only in-frame clones, not every one. The sample has 60,000 to 65,000 clones, approximately 98% seen once. Sample: Tregs from blood, taken before the transplant. This rearrangement joins TRBV28 to TRBJ1-2; 9 bases match TRBD1. This TCR came from a human donor who received a combined kidney and bone marrow transplant. The CDR3 spells CASDRRNRGQAGYTF. The CDR3 DNA reads as TGTGCCAGCGATAGGCGAAACAGGGGGCAGGCTGGCTACACCTTC.